A single sample gave rise to the 2 T cell receptor beta chains below, sequenced in a study of T-cell memory formation after mild COVID-19. TCRdb ran MiXCR on the 5' RACE reads and lists one entry per CDR3 protein. Of 300,000 to 400,000 distinct CDR3 sequences detected, 28% appear once; the ten largest clones hold approximately 13%. Input material: PBMCs or a T cell subset sorted from them (not recorded which). The receptors were sampled from an adult woman who had mild COVID-19 (a few samples of this study predate the infection). Cell type and time point are not known.

The chain combines TRBV12-3 or TRBV12-4 with TRBJ1-2; possible D gene TRBD1, 5 bases. V gave up 3 bases and J gave up 8 bases, with 13 bases separating them. The CDR3 sequence is 13 residues long. CDR3: CASSFLAGLGYTF. The CDR3 nucleotides are TGTGCCAGCAGTTTCCTGGCAGGGCTGGGCTACACCTTC.

This chain uses TRBV5-1 with TRBJ2-5, with 10 bases that match TRBD2. CDR3 length: 19 residues. CDR1 and CDR2 (germline): SGHRS, YFSETQ. Trimming cost V 5 bases and J 5 bases; bases outside gene matches: 21. For the CDR3, the DNA is TGCGCCAGCAGATCTCTCGCCTTCTGGGGGCTAGCGGGAGACGAGACCCAGTACTTC. It encodes CASRSLAFWGLAGDETQYF. The full variable domain, its missing parts supplied by reference TRBV5-1 and TRBJ2-5, is KAGVTQTPRYLIKTRGQQVTLSCSPISGHRSVSWYQQTPGQGLQFLFEYFSETQRNKGNFPGRFSGRQFSNSRSEMNVSTLELGDSALYLCASRSLAFWGLAGDETQYFGPGTRLLVL.